This record covers a single TCR beta chain. Its antigen is currently unknown. CDR3 length: 13 residues. Germline V gene data show CDR1 as MNHEY and CDR2 as SMNVEV (reference sequence). The V end was cut by 6 bases, the J end by 4 bases, with 9 bases between. This entry is derived from a study of CD8+ T cells in alopecia areata. Study-level results: Mice showed clearer TCR sharing than patients did, a gap that was possibly HLA-related.

Reverse transcription of extracted RNA yielded cDNA, which provided the sequencing template. Assay used: immunoSEQ multiplex PCR; TCRdb lists only in-frame clones, some missing. This table has about 120,000 clones, approximately 49% appearing once. This TCR was sampled from a human donor with alopecia areata. Sample: CD8+ T cells sorted from blood, taken at week 0. The gene calls are TRBV27 and TRBJ2-2, with D hard to call. CDR3 coding DNA: TGTGCCAGCAGACGCTTGGGCACCGGGGAGCTGTTTTTT. It encodes CASRRLGTGELFF.